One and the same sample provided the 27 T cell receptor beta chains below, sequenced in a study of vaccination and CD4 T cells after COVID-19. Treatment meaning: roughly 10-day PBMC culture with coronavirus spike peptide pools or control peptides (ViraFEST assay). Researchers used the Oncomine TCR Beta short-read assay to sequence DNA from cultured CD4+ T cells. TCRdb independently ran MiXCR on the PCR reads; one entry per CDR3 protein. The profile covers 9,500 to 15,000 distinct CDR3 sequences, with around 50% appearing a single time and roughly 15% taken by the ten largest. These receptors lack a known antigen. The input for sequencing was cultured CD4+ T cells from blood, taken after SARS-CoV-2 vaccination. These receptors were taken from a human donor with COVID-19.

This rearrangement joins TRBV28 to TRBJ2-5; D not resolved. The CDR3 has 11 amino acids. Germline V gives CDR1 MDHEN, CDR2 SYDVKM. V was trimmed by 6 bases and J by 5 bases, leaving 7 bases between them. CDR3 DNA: TGTGCCAGCAGGGGTCAGGAGACCCAGTACTTC. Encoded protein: CASRGQETQYF.

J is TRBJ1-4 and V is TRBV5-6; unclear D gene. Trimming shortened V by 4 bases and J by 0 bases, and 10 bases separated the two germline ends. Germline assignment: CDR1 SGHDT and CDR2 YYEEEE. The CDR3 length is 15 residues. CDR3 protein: CASSPRPATNEKLFF. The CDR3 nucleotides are TGTGCCAGCAGCCCGAGGCCAGCAACTAATGAAAAACTGTTTTTT.

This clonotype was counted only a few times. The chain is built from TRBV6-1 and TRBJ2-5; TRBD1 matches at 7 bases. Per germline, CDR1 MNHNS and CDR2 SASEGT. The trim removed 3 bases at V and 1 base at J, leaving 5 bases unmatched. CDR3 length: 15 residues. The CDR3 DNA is TGTGCCAGCAGTGAGTCGAGGGGGCCCCAAGAGACCCAGTACTTC. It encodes CASSESRGPQETQYF.

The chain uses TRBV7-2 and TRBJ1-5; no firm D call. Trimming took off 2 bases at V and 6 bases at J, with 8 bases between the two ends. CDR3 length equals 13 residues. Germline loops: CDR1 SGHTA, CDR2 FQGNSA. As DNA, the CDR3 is TGTGCCAGCAGCTTATCTATCACTCAGCCCCAGCATTTT. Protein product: CASSLSITQPQHF.

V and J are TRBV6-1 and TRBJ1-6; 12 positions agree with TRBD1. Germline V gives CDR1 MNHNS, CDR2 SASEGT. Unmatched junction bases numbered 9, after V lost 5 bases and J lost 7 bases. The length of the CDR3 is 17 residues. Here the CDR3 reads CASSQRSGTGGNSPLHF. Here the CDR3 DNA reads TGTGCCAGCAGTCAGCGTAGCGGGACAGGGGGCAATTCACCCCTCCACTTT.

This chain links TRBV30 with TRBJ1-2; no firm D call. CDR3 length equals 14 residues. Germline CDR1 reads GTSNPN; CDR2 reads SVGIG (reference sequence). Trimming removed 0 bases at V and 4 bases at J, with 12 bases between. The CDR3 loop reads CAWSVLPGRYGYTF. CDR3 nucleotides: TGTGCCTGGAGTGTACTTCCCGGGCGCTATGGCTACACCTTC. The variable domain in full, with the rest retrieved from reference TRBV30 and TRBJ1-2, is SQTIHQWPATLVQPVGSPLSLECTVEGTSNPNLYWYRQAAGRGLQLLFYSVGIGQISSEVPQNLSASRPQDRQFILSSKKLLLSDSGFYLCAWSVLPGRYGYTFGSGTRLTVV.

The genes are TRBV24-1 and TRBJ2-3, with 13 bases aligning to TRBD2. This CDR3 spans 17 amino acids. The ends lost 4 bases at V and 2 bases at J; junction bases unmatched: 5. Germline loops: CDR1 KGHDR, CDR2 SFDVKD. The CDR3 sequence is CATSEGTSGAFTDTQYF. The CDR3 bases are TGTGCCACCAGTGAGGGGACTAGCGGGGCATTCACAGATACGCAGTATTTT.

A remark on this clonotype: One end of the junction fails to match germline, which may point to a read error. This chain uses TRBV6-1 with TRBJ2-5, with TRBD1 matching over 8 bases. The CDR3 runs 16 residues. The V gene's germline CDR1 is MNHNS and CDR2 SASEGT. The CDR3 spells CAGSSGQGRKQETQYF. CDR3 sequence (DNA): TGTGCCGGCAGTAGTGGACAGGGTAGAAAGCAAGAGACCCAGTACTTC.

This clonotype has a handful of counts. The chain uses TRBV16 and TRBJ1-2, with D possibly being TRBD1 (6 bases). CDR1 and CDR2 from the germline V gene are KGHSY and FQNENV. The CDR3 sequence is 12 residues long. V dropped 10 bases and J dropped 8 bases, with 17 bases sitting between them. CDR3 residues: CATSPGAFGYTF. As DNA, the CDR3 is TGTGCCACCTCTCCAGGGGCGTTCGGCTACACCTTC.

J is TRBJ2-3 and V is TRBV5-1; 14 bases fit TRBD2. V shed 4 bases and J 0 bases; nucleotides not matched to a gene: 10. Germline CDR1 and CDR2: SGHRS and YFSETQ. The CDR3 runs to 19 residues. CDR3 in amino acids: CASSPAGTSGRPSTDTQYF. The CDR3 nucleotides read TGCGCCAGCAGCCCCGCGGGGACTAGCGGGAGACCTAGCACAGATACGCAGTATTTT.

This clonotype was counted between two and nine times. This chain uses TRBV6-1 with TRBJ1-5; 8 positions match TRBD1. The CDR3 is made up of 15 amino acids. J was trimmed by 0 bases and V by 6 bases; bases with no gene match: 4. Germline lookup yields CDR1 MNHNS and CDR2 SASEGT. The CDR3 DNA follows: TGTGCCAGCAGGGGACAGGCCGATAGCAATCAGCCCCAGCATTTT. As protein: CASRGQADSNQPQHF.

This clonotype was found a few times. The CDR3 reads CASSFEGSETQYF. The CDR3 DNA reads as TGCGCCAGCAGCTTCGAGGGATCCGAGACCCAGTACTTC. This chain uses TRBV5-1 with TRBJ2-5; D perhaps matches TRBD2 (5 bases). Germline lookup yields CDR1 SGHRS and CDR2 YFSETQ. The CDR3 runs to 13 residues. Trimming removed 2 bases from V and 5 bases from J, with 10 bases in between.

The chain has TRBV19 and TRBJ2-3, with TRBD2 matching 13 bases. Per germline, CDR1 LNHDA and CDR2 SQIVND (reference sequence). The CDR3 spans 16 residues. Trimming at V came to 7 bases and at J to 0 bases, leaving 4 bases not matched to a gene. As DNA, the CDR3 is TGTGCCAGTACCGGGACTAGCGGGGCGAGCACAGATACGCAGTATTTT. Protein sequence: CASTGTSGASTDTQYF.

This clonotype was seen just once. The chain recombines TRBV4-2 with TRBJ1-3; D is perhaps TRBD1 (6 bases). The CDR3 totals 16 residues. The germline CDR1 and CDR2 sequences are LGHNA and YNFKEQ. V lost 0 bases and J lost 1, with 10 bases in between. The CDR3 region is CASSQDWRGSGNTIYF. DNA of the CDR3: TGTGCCAGCAGCCAAGATTGGAGGGGGTCTGGAAACACCATATATTTT.

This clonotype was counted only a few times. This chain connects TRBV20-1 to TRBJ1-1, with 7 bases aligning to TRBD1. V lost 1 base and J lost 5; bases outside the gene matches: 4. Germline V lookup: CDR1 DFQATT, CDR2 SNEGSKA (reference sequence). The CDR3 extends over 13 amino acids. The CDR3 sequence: CSARVRGATEAFF. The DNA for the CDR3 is TGCAGTGCTAGAGTCAGGGGGGCAACTGAAGCTTTCTTT.

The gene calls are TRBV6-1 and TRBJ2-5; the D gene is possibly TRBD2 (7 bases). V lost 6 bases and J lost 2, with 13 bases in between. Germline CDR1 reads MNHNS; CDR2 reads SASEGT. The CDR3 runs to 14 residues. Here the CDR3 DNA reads TGTGCCAGCAGGGGAGGGGGAGTACAAGAGACCCAGTACTTC. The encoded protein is CASRGGGVQETQYF.

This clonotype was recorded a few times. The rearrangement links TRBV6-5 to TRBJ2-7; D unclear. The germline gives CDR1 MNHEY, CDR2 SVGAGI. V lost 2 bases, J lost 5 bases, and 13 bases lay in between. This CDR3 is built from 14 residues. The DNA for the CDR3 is TGTGCCAGCAGTTACGGACGAGGTTGGAACGAGCAGTACTTC. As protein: CASSYGRGWNEQYF.

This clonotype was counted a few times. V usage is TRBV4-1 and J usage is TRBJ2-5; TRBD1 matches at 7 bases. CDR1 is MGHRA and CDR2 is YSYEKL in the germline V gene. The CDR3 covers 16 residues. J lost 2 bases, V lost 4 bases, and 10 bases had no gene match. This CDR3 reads CASSLGNPGGQETQYF. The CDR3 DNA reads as TGCGCCAGCAGCCTGGGGAACCCAGGGGGTCAAGAGACCCAGTACTTC.

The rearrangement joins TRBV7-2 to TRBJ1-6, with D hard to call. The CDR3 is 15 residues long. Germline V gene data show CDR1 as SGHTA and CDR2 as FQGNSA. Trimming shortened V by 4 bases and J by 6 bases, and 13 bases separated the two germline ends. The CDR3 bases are TGTGCCAGCAGCTCGAGACTTACCCGTAATTCACCCCTCCACTTT. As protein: CASSSRLTRNSPLHF.

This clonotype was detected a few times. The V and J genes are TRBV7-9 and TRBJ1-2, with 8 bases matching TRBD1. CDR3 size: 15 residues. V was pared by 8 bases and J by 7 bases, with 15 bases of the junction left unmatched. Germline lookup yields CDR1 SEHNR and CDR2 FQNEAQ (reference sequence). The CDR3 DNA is TGTGCCAGCCCCTCCCCAGGGGGCGGATCAAGTGGCTACACCTTC. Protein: CASPSPGGGSSGYTF.

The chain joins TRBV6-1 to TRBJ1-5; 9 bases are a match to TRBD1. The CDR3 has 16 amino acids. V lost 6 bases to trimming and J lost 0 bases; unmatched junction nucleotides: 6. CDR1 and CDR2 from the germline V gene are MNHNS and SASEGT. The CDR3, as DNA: TGTGCCAGCAGACGGACAGGGGCGAATAGCAATCAGCCCCAGCATTTT. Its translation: CASRRTGANSNQPQHF.

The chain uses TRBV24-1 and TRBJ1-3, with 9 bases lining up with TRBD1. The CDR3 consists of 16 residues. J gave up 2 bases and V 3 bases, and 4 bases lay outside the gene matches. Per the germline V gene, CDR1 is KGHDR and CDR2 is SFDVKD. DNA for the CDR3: TGTGCCACCAGTGATCACCGGACAGGGGCTGGAAACACCATATATTTT. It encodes CATSDHRTGAGNTIYF.

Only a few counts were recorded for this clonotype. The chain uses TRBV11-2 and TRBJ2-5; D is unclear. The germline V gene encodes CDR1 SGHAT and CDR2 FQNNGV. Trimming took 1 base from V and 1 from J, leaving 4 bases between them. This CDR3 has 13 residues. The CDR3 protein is CASSLGRQETQYF. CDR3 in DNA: TGTGCCAGCAGCTTAGGTCGCCAAGAGACCCAGTACTTC.

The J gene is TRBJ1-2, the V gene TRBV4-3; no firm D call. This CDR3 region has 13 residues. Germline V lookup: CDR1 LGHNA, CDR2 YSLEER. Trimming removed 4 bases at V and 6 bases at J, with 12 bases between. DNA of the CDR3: TGCGCCAGCAGCCCCGATTCCAGCGATGGCTACACCTTC. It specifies CASSPDSSDGYTF.

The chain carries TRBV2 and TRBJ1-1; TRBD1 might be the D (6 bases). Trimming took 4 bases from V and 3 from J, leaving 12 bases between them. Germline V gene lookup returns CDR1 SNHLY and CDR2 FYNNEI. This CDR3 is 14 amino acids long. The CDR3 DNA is TGTGCCAGCAGTGTGGTAGGGGGATACACTGAAGCTTTCTTT. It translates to CASSVVGGYTEAFF.

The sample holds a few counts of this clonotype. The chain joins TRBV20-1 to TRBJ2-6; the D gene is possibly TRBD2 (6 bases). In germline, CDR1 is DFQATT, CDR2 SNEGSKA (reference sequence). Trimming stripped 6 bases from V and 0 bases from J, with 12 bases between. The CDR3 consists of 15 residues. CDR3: CSAPGGTSGANVLTF. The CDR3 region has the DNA TGCAGTGCCCCCGGCGGGACCTCTGGGGCCAACGTCCTGACTTTC.

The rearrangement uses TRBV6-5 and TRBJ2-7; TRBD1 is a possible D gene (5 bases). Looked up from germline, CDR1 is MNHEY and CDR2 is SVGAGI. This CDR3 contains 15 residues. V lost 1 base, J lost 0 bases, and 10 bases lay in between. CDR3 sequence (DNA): TGTGCCAGCAGTTACTTTTATGGGGCCTCCTACGAGCAGTACTTC. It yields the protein CASSYFYGASYEQYF.